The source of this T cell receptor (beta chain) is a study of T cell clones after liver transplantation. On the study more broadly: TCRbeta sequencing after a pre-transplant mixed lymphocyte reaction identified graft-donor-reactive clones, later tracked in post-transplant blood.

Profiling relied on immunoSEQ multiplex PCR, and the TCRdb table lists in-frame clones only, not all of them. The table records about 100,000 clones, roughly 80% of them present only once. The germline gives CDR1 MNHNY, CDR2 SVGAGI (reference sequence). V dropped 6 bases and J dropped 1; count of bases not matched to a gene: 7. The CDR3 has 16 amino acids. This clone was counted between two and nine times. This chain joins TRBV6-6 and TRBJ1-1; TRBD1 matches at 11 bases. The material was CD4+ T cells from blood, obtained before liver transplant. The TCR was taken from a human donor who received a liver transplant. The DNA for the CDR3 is TGTGCCAGCAGCCGCCGGGGACAGGGGGGGAACACTGAAGCTTTCTTT. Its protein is CASSRRGQGGNTEAFF.